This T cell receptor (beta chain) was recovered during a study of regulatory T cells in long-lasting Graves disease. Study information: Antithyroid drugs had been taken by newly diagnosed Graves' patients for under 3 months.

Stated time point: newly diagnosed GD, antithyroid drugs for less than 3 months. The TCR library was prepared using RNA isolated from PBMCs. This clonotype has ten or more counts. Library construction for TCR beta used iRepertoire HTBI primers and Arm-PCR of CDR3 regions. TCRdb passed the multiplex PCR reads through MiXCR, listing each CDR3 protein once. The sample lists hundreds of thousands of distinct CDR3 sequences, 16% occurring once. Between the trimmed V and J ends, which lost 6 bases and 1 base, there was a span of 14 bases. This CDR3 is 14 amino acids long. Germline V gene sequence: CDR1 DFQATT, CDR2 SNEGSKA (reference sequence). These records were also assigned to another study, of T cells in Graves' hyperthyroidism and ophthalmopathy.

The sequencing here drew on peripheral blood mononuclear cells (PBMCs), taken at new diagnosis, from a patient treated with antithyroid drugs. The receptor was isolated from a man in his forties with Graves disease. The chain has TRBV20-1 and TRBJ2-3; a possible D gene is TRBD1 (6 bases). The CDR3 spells CSAPPGHRTDTQYF. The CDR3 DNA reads TGCAGTGCGCCTCCGGGACACCGCACAGATACGCAGTATTTT.